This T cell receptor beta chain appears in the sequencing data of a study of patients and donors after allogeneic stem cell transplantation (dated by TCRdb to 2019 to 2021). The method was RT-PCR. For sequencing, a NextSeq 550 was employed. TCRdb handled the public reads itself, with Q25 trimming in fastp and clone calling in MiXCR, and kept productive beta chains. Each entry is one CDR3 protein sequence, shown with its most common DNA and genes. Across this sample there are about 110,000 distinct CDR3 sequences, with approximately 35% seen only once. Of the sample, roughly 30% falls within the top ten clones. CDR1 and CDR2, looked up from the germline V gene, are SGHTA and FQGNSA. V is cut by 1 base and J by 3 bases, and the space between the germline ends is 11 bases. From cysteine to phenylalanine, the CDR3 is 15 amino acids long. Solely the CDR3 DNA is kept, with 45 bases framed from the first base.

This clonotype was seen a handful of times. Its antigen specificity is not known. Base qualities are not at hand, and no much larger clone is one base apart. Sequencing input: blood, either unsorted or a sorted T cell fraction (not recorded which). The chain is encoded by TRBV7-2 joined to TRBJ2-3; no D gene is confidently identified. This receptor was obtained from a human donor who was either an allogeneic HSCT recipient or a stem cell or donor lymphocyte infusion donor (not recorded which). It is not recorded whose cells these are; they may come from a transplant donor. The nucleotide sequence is TGTGCCAGCAGCTTAGTGGGGTTGGGTACAGATACGCAGTATTTT. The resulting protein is CASSLVGLGTDTQYF.